The 29 T cell receptor beta chains below were found in one sample sequenced in a study of blood T cell repertoires in COVID-19. Measured with immunoSEQ multiplex PCR; TCRdb has only the in-frame clones, and not every one. The repertoire holds approximately 170,000 clones, with around 80% as singletons. Sequenced material: PBMCs or T cells enriched from blood (not recorded which). The receptors were gathered from a woman aged 45 to 65 who had recovered from COVID-19.

The chain has TRBV11-3 and TRBJ1-1, with 8 bases that match TRBD1. The germline V gene has CDR1 SGHNT and CDR2 YENEEA. There are 15 residues in the CDR3. Trimming at V came to 6 bases and at J to 1 base, leaving 7 bases not matched to a gene. CDR3 sequence reads: CASSRRTGPNTEAFF. CDR3 bases: TGTGCCAGCAGTAGGAGGACAGGGCCGAACACTGAAGCTTTCTTT.

V usage is TRBV7-2 and J usage is TRBJ1-5; weak D call: TRBD1 (6 bases). Per germline, CDR1 SGHTA and CDR2 FQGNSA. V lost 5 bases to trimming and J lost 7 bases, with 15 bases between them. The CDR3 has 14 residues. This CDR3 reads CASSAGGLWQPQHF. The CDR3 nucleotides read TGTGCCAGCAGCGCCGGGGGGCTATGGCAGCCCCAGCATTTT.

The chain's CDR3 is CASSEQDSNQPQHF. Here the CDR3 DNA reads TGTGCCAGCAGTGAACAGGATAGCAATCAGCCCCAGCATTTT. This chain joins TRBV27 and TRBJ1-5; D may be TRBD1 (5 bases). The CDR3 is 14 residues long. With 5 bases removed from V and 0 bases from J, the gap between germline ends came to 8 bases. Germline CDR1 is MNHEY and CDR2 is SMNVEV (reference sequence).

The V call is TRBV12-3 or TRBV12-4, the J call TRBJ2-7; D remains ambiguous. CDR3 length: 11 residues. V lost 7 bases to trimming and J lost 7 bases, with 11 bases between them. The DNA for the CDR3 is TGTGCCAGCACCAACTCATGGGAGCAGTACTTC. Its protein product is CASTNSWEQYF.

The chain is built from TRBV2 and TRBJ2-7; D perhaps matches TRBD1 (5 bases). With 3 bases removed from V and 6 bases from J, the gap between germline ends came to 9 bases. Germline loops: CDR1 SNHLY, CDR2 FYNNEI. The CDR3 spans 12 residues. CDR3 in DNA: TGTGCCAGCAGTGACAGGGCGAGCGAGCAGTACTTC. It is translated as CASSDRASEQYF.

V and J are TRBV7-3 and TRBJ2-2, with a possible D match to TRBD2 (7 bases). CDR3 length: 16 amino acids. The germline V gene encodes CDR1 SGHTA and CDR2 FQGTGA. The ends were cut back, 5 bases at V and 4 bases at J, with 17 bases in the middle. CDR3 DNA: TGTGCCAGCAGCCCCAAGGGGGGGGACGGCACCGGGGAGCTGTTTTTT. This translates into CASSPKGGDGTGELFF.

The V call is TRBV7-9, the J call TRBJ1-1; TRBD1 agrees at 9 bases. The CDR3 length is 15 residues. CDR1 and CDR2 (germline): SEHNR, FQNEAQ (reference sequence). The ends lost 4 bases at V and 4 bases at J; junction bases unmatched: 7. The CDR3 sequence is CASSYGTGLGTEAFF. The CDR3, as DNA: TGTGCCAGCAGCTACGGGACAGGGCTTGGCACTGAAGCTTTCTTT.

The chain employs TRBV12-3 or TRBV12-4 and TRBJ2-7, with a tentative D call TRBD2 (6 bases). V was shortened by 5 bases and J by 3 bases, with 11 bases between the two germline ends. The CDR3 is 13 residues long. CDR3 residues: CASSAGGDYEQYF. The CDR3 DNA reads as TGTGCCAGCAGTGCCGGCGGGGACTACGAGCAGTACTTC.

This chain links TRBV18 with TRBJ1-1, with D tentatively TRBD1 (5 bases). The germline gives CDR1 KGHSH, CDR2 LQKENI. V was trimmed by 2 bases and J by 3 bases, leaving 10 bases between them. The length of the CDR3 is 14 residues. CDR3 sequence: CASSPSGGYTEAFF. DNA for the CDR3: TGTGCCAGCTCACCATCGGGGGGGTACACTGAAGCTTTCTTT.

The chain uses TRBV5-6 and TRBJ1-3; 9 bases align to TRBD1. Germline V gene sequence: CDR1 SGHDT, CDR2 YYEEEE. This CDR3 region has 15 residues. Trimming cost V 1 base and J 5 bases; bases outside gene matches: 4. The CDR3 loop is CASSLTGTGRNTIYF. DNA for the CDR3: TGTGCCAGCAGCTTGACGGGGACAGGGCGAAACACCATATATTTT.

This clone has more than one count but fewer than ten. V is TRBV27 and J is TRBJ1-5; 11 bases map to TRBD1. CDR3 length: 17 residues. The V gene end was trimmed by 3 bases and the J gene end by 7 bases; junction bases not matched to a gene: 11. CDR1 MNHEY and CDR2 SMNVEV come from the germline V gene (reference sequence). The CDR3 DNA reads as TGTGCCAGCAGTTTGGACGGACAGGGGGCGAGGGGCCAGCCCCAGCATTTT. Protein product: CASSLDGQGARGQPQHF.

The chain links TRBV7-9 to TRBJ2-1; TRBD2 matches 9 bases. V lost 0 bases and J lost 0; bases outside the gene matches: 3. CDR1 is SEHNR and CDR2 is FQNEAQ in the germline V gene (reference sequence). This CDR3 comprises 17 residues. Written as DNA, the CDR3 is TGTGCCAGCAGCTTAGCGCGGGGGGGCCTCTCCTACAATGAGCAGTTCTTC. This codes for CASSLARGGLSYNEQFF.

The rearrangement uses TRBV7-2 and TRBJ2-1; 9 nucleotides align to TRBD2. Germline CDR1 is SGHTA and CDR2 is FQGNSA. With V trimmed by 5 bases and J by 2 bases, 4 bases remained unmatched. The CDR3 contains 15 residues. The CDR3: CASSLTSGPYNEQFF. In DNA form, the CDR3 reads TGTGCCAGCAGCCTGACTAGCGGACCCTACAATGAGCAGTTCTTC.

The count of this clone is one. This chain connects TRBV29-1 to TRBJ1-1, with 9 bases that match TRBD1. V was clipped by 6 bases and J by 10 bases; unmatched bases: 12. Germline CDR1 is SQVTM and CDR2 is ANQGSEA. The CDR3 is 13 amino acids. The CDR3 loop is CSVEPGQGYGAFF. DNA of the CDR3: TGCAGCGTAGAACCGGGACAGGGATATGGAGCTTTCTTT.

The chain joins TRBV11-3 to TRBJ1-2; a possible D gene is TRBD1 (6 bases). V was shortened by 1 base and J by 7 bases, with 13 bases between the two germline ends. Germline values: CDR1 SGHNT, CDR2 YENEEA. This CDR3 comprises 14 residues. The CDR3 DNA sequence: TGTGCCAGCAGCTTAGGGCAGGGGTTCAGTGGCTACACCTTC. Its translation is CASSLGQGFSGYTF. Looking up the rest from reference TRBV11-3 and TRBJ1-2 gives the full variable domain: EAGVVQSPRYKIIEKKQPVAFWCNPISGHNTLYWYLQNLGQGPELLIRYENEEAVDDSQLPKDRFSAERLKGVDSTLKIQPAELGDSAVYLCASSLGQGFSGYTFGSGTRLTVV.

V is TRBV7-2 and J is TRBJ2-3; the D gene is possibly TRBD1 (5 bases). Germline CDR1 is SGHTA and CDR2 is FQGNSA. With 3 bases removed from V and 0 bases from J, the gap between germline ends came to 10 bases. This CDR3 comprises 15 residues. CDR3 DNA: TGTGCCAGCAGCTTTGACAGACAAAGCACAGATACGCAGTATTTT. Translated, it gives CASSFDRQSTDTQYF.

This clone was detected a few times. V gene TRBV5-4 combines with J gene TRBJ1-2; possibly TRBD1 for D (6 bases). The CDR3 is 14 amino acids. V gave up 2 bases and J gave up 8 bases, with 16 bases separating them. Germline CDR1 and CDR2: SGHNT and YYREEE (reference sequence). The CDR3 spells CASSLLTGLSGYTF. The CDR3 DNA follows: TGTGCCAGCAGCTTACTAACAGGGCTGTCCGGCTACACCTTC.

The rearrangement joins TRBV19 to TRBJ2-1; 7 bases are a match to TRBD1. The V gene end was trimmed by 4 bases and the J gene end by 5 bases; junction bases not matched to a gene: 5. The CDR3 totals 14 residues. Germline values: CDR1 LNHDA, CDR2 SQIVND (reference sequence). CDR3 DNA: TGTGCCAGTAGTAGCCGGGACAGACACAATGAGCAGTTCTTC. It yields the protein CASSSRDRHNEQFF.

The genes are TRBV11-1 and TRBJ2-3; 10 bases fit TRBD1. Germline CDR1 SGHAT, CDR2 FQDESV (reference sequence). This CDR3 contains 16 residues. V lost 5 bases and J lost 2; bases outside the gene matches: 7. Here the CDR3 reads CASSQPGQGTTDTQYF. The CDR3 DNA reads TGTGCCAGCAGCCAACCGGGACAGGGGACCACAGATACGCAGTATTTT.

The V call is TRBV6-5, the J call TRBJ2-3; D is undetermined. Trimming cost V 4 bases and J 3 bases, with 5 bases left between them. The CDR3 totals 12 residues. Germline V CDR1 and CDR2: MNHEY, SVGAGI. CDR3 residues: CASSSPTDTQYF. The CDR3, as DNA: TGTGCCAGCAGTTCCCCGACAGATACGCAGTATTTT.

This chain uses TRBV7-3 with TRBJ2-7; 10 bases align to TRBD2. This CDR3 is 16 amino acids long. Per germline, CDR1 SGHTA and CDR2 FQGTGA. The V and J ends lost 6 bases and 3 bases, in that order; junction bases with no gene match: 11. CDR3 residues: CASSLGSRTSGYEQYF. The CDR3 bases are TGTGCCAGCAGTCTAGGTTCCCGGACTAGCGGCTACGAGCAGTACTTC.

The chain is built from TRBV3-1 (or the pseudogene TRBV3-2) and TRBJ2-4; D might be TRBD2 (5 bases). V was cut by 4 bases and J by 0 bases, with 16 bases left in between. The CDR3 loop spans 17 amino acids. The germline V gene encodes CDR1 LGHDT and CDR2 YNNKEL (reference sequence). The CDR3 DNA reads as TGTGCCAGCAGCCCGTCAGAGGGCGGTCTAGCCAAAAACATTCAGTACTTC. Encoded protein: CASSPSEGGLAKNIQYF.

The V call is TRBV6-7, the J call TRBJ1-3; 7 bases are a match to TRBD1. TRBV6-7 is treated as an ORF (open reading frame) with a function not yet certain. CDR3 length: 15 amino acids. With 9 bases clipped from V and 2 bases from J, the junction kept 10 bases outside the gene matches. CDR3 sequence: CARGPLRGPGNTIYF. The CDR3 DNA is TGTGCCAGGGGCCCTCTTAGGGGGCCTGGAAACACCATATATTTT.

This clone was seen a single time. The V call is TRBV19, the J call TRBJ1-6; 9 nucleotides line up with TRBD1. Germline loops: CDR1 LNHDA, CDR2 SQIVND (reference sequence). This CDR3 contains 14 residues. V was clipped by 9 bases and J by 7 bases; unmatched bases: 7. Written as DNA, the CDR3 is TGTGCCAGCCGAGGGGACAGGGCCAATTCACCCCTCCACTTT. It codes for CASRGDRANSPLHF.

The chain links TRBV5-1 to TRBJ2-5; perhaps TRBD1 as D (5 bases). Germline CDR1 is SGHRS and CDR2 is YFSETQ. Trimming removed 1 base from V and 7 bases from J, with 20 bases in between. CDR3 length: 16 amino acids. For the CDR3, the DNA is TGCGCCAGCAGCTTGAGTGGTGGTGGCAGGGAATTGACCCAGTACTTC. It codes for CASSLSGGGRELTQYF. Filled out from reference TRBV5-1 and TRBJ2-5, the complete variable domain reads KAGVTQTPRYLIKTRGQQVTLSCSPISGHRSVSWYQQTPGQGLQFLFEYFSETQRNKGNFPGRFSGRQFSNSRSEMNVSTLELGDSALYLCASSLSGGGRELTQYFGPGTRLLVL.

The chain links TRBV7-2 to TRBJ1-4; 11 bases are shared with TRBD1. CDR1 SGHTA and CDR2 FQGNSA come from the germline V gene. This CDR3 comprises 15 residues. With 5 bases clipped from V and 7 bases from J, the junction kept 6 bases outside the gene matches. The CDR3 DNA reads TGTGCCAGCAGCCGCGGGACAGGGGGTTCTGAAAAACTGTTTTTT. Amino acid sequence: CASSRGTGGSEKLFF.

This sequence joins TRBV20-1 and TRBJ2-3; maybe TRBD2 (5 bases). The CDR3 is 11 residues long. Germline CDR1 and CDR2: DFQATT and SNEGSKA (reference sequence). Trimming pared 6 bases from V and 7 bases from J, leaving 11 bases between. The CDR3 coding sequence is TGCAGTGCACAACGGGAAAATACGCAGTATTTT. This sequence encodes CSAQRENTQYF.

The V and J genes are TRBV5-1 and TRBJ1-2; TRBD1 is a possible D gene (5 bases). V dropped 0 bases and J dropped 4 bases, with 19 bases sitting between them. The CDR3 is 17 residues long. Germline V gene lookup returns CDR1 SGHRS and CDR2 YFSETQ. Written as DNA, the CDR3 is TGCGCCAGCAGCTTGGATTCAGGGCGTCAGGGATCCTATGGCTACACCTTC. Protein: CASSLDSGRQGSYGYTF.

This chain joins TRBV6-6 and TRBJ2-7; D might be TRBD1 (5 bases). Germline CDR1 is MNHNY and CDR2 is SVGAGI (reference sequence). V gave up 6 bases and J gave up 6 bases, with 18 bases separating them. This CDR3 region has 14 residues. The CDR3 loop reads CASRPDGRGSEQYF. The CDR3 DNA sequence: TGTGCCAGCAGACCCGACGGAAGGGGATCCGAGCAGTACTTC.